A selection of T cell receptor beta chains follows, all from one sample in a study of cytomegalovirus exposure and HLA in healthy donors. Assay used: immunoSEQ multiplex PCR; TCRdb lists only in-frame clones, some missing. The table lists about 140,000 clones, roughly 70% of them singletons, with about 10% in the top ten. The sample was PBMCs. These receptors came from a man aged 30-40 years in good health and CMV-seropositive. Each CDR3 is given with its conserved first and last residue. Each record gives: J gene, D gene, V gene, clone size, CDR3 DNA, CDR3 protein. D genes are given only for firm matches. Rows may omit the clone size; those that give it use once, few, many or a size class.

TRBJ2-3 | TRBD2 | TRBV4-1 | - | TGCGCCAGCAGCCACGGTGGGAGGGCAGATACGCAGTATTTT | CASSHGGRADTQYF
TRBJ2-5 | - | TRBV7-9 | - | TGTGCCAGCAGCTTAAAAGGGGGTTTTGCGGGTGAGACCCAGTACTTC | CASSLKGGFAGETQYF
TRBJ1-2 | - | TRBV6-4 | - | TGTGCCAGCAGTGCAGGATCTAACTATGGCTACACCTTC | CASSAGSNYGYTF
TRBJ2-3 | TRBD2 | TRBV7-3 | - | TGTGCCAGCAGCCCCAGAGCGGGAGGGACCATAGATACGCAGTATTTT | CASSPRAGGTIDTQYF
TRBJ1-2 | TRBD1 | TRBV4-1 | - | TGCGCCAGCAGCCAAGACCCGGACAGGGGGGTGGACTATGGCTACACCTTC | CASSQDPDRGVDYGYTF
TRBJ1-5 | - | TRBV4-1 | few | TGCGCCAGCAGCCTCTACGAGACAGCAATTTATAGCAATCAGCCCCAGCATTTT | CASSLYETAIYSNQPQHF
TRBJ2-1 | - | TRBV19 | - | TGTGCCAGTAGTATCCCCTCTATGGATGAGCAGTTCTTC | CASSIPSMDEQFF
TRBJ2-5 | - | TRBV6-5 | once | TGTGCCAGCAGTTACGGGCGGGAAAGTGCGCAGTACTTC | CASSYGRESAQYF
TRBJ1-5 | - | TRBV6-5 | - | TGTGCCAGCAGCCCCGGGGGGGGCGCGGGTCAGCCCCAGCATTTT | CASSPGGGAGQPQHF
TRBJ2-3 | TRBD1 | TRBV7-3 | - | TGTGCCAGCAGCTCATACAGGGGGGATACGCAGTATTTT | CASSSYRGDTQYF
TRBJ1-2 | TRBD1 | TRBV10-3 | - | TGTGCCATCAGTACAGGGACAGTCTCTAACTATGGCTACACCTTC | CAISTGTVSNYGYTF
TRBJ1-1 | TRBD1 | TRBV6-5 | - | TGTGCCAGCAGTTGGGGGACAGCGAACACTGAAGCTTTCTTT | CASSWGTANTEAFF
TRBJ1-3 | TRBD1 | TRBV7-8 | few | TGTGCCAGCAGCTCCACAGGGGACCCTGGAAACACCATATATTTT | CASSSTGDPGNTIYF
TRBJ2-3 | TRBD2 | TRBV9 | few | TGTGCCAGCAGCGTAGCTTCTCTAGCGGGAGCAAACTCTAGCACAGATACGCAGTATTTT | CASSVASLAGANSSTDTQYF
TRBJ2-2 | - | TRBV6-4 | - | TGTGCCAGCAGAGTCGAGGTCACCGGGGAGCTGTTTTTT | CASRVEVTGELFF
TRBJ1-4 | TRBD1 | TRBV5-6 | few | TGTGCCAGCAGCCGAAGACAGGGAAGGGAAAAACTGTTTTTT | CASSRRQGREKLFF